The clone carrying this TCR beta chain was recorded a few times. Using unique molecular identifiers, the investigators prepared the TCRbeta library. Using its own MiXCR run on the PCR reads, TCRdb lists one record per CDR3 protein. The table has approximately 400,000 distinct CDR3 sequences, roughly a tenth seen once. This sample was taken from a study of T-cell reconstitution after alpha-beta-depleted transplantation in children. The J segment lost 5 bases and the V segment lost 6 bases, leaving 8 bases of the junction unmatched. The CDR3 totals 15 residues. The V gene's germline CDR1 is MNHEY and CDR2 SVGEGT.

The rearrangement joins TRBV6-2 or TRBV6-3 to TRBJ1-4; 8 nucleotides align to TRBD1. The input for sequencing was PBMCs from the stem cell graft donor, taken from the stem cell graft. The TCR originated in a human donor who donated a stem cell graft to a child with acute myeloid leukemia. The CDR3 here is CASRGRGQENEKLFF. The CDR3 nucleotides are TGTGCCAGCAGGGGAAGGGGACAGGAGAATGAAAAACTGTTTTTT.